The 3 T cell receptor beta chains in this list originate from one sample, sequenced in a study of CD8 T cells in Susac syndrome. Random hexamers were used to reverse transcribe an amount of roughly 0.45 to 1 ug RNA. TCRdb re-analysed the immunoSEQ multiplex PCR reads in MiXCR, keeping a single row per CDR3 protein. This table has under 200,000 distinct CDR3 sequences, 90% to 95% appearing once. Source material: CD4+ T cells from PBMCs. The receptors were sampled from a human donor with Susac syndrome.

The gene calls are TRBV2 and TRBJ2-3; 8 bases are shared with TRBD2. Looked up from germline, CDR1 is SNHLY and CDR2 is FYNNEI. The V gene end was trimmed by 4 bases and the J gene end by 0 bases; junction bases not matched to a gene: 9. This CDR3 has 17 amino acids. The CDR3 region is CASSGPSGSFSTDTQYF. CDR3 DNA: TGTGCCAGCAGTGGCCCTAGCGGGTCGTTTAGCACAGATACGCAGTATTTT.

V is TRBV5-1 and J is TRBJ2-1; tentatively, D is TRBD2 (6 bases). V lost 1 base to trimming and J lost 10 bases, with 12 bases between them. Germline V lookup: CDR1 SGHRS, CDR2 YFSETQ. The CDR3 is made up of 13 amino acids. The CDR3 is CASSLSAAGEQFF. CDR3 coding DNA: TGCGCCAGCAGCTTGTCCGCTGCGGGGGAGCAGTTCTTC.

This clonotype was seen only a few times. CDR3 amino acids: CASSLFGYEQYF. CDR3 in DNA: TGTGCCAGCAGTTTGTTCGGGTACGAGCAGTACTTC. V gene TRBV28 combines with J gene TRBJ2-7, with D unclear. V lost 3 bases to trimming and J lost 4 bases, with 7 bases between them. Germline CDR1 MDHEN, CDR2 SYDVKM. CDR3 size: 12 residues.